This T cell receptor beta chain was recorded in a study of blood T cell repertoires in COVID-19. Study-level background: The cDNA or gDNA used as material had been derived from T cells, B-cell-depleted T cells, or PBMCs.

The repertoire was sequenced with immunoSEQ multiplex PCR; TCRdb's copy has only in-frame clones and lacks some. Of about 160,000 clones in the sample, roughly 87% were seen once. CDR1 and CDR2 from the germline V gene are MDHEN and SYDVKM. The V and J ends lost 4 bases and 5 bases, in that order; junction bases with no gene match: 8. The CDR3 is 15 amino acids. The receptor comes from a woman between 55 and 75 years old who had recovered from COVID-19. Material for sequencing was peripheral blood. The chain recombines TRBV28 with TRBJ1-5, with 7 bases that match TRBD1. CDR3 region: CASSSPGRGHQPQHF. The CDR3 DNA reads as TGTGCCAGCAGTTCCCCCGGGAGGGGGCATCAGCCCCAGCATTTT.